Listed here are 7 T cell receptor beta chains from one sample, sequenced in a study of tumor and adjacent non-tumor tissue in lung cancer. A modified ARM-PCR protocol with three rounds of nested PCR amplified TCRbeta. TCRdb called the multiplex PCR reads again in MiXCR, with one record for every CDR3 protein. The table records fewer than 120,000 distinct CDR3 sequences, under 90% of them present only once. No cell sorting was done before RNA was extracted from the tissue. Source material: lung tumor tissue. The source is a man between 65 and 79 years old with non-small cell lung cancer.

A note on this clonotype: A much larger clone differs from this one at a single base, so this may be a read error. The chain joins TRBV5-6 to TRBJ2-2, with TRBD1 matching 9 bases. Germline V lookup: CDR1 SGHDT, CDR2 YYEEEE. This CDR3 contains 15 residues. With V trimmed by 6 bases and J by 5 bases, 8 bases remained unmatched. The chain's CDR3 is CASNSGTGLTGELFF. CDR3 in DNA: TGTGCCAGCAACTCCGGGACAGGGTTGACCGGGGAGCTGTTTTTT.

Comments on this clonotype: The germline gene is not matched at one end of the junction; a read error may be the cause. This chain joins TRBV29-1 and TRBJ2-6, with TRBD2 matching 7 bases. Germline V gene sequence: CDR1 SQVTM, CDR2 ANQGSEA. The CDR3 consists of 18 residues. In DNA form, the CDR3 reads TGCAGGGTTATGGGGGAAAGGGGAGGGCCCTCTGGGGCCAATGTCCTGACTTTC. This encodes CRVMGERGGPSGANVLTF.

For this clonotype: Sequence at one end of the junction differs from germline and may be a read error. The genes are TRBV6-5 and TRBJ2-2, with D possibly being TRBD2 (6 bases). Germline CDR1 and CDR2: MNHEY and SVGAGI. The CDR3 contains 15 residues. The CDR3, as DNA: TGTACCAGCAGTTACCTCCGGAGGGCAGCCGGGGAGCTGTTTTTT. Its protein is CTSSYLRRAAGELFF.

The sample holds one count of this clonotype. This rearrangement joins TRBV29-1 to TRBJ2-3; 8 bases align to TRBD2. Germline CDR1 and CDR2: SQVTM and ANQGSEA. The CDR3 runs to 15 residues. Unmatched junction bases numbered 9, after V lost 6 bases and J lost 1 base. In DNA form, the CDR3 reads TGCAGCGTAAACCCGATTAGCGGGGGCACAGATACGCAGTATTTT. The encoded protein is CSVNPISGGTDTQYF.

This clonotype was observed once. J is TRBJ1-4 and V is TRBV11-2, with no clear D. V was pared by 9 bases and J by 4 bases, with 18 bases between. Germline lookup yields CDR1 SGHAT and CDR2 FQNNGV. This CDR3 has 15 amino acids. CDR3: CARSRIETSNEKLFF. CDR3 in DNA: TGTGCCAGGAGCAGAATTGAGACAAGTAATGAAAAACTGTTTTTT. The whole variable domain, filled in from reference TRBV11-2 and TRBJ1-4, reads EAGVAQSPRYKIIEKRQSVAFWCNPISGHATLYWYQQILGQGPKLLIQFQNNGVVDDSQLPKDRFSAERLKGVDSTLKIQPAKLEDSAVYLCARSRIETSNEKLFFGSGTQLSVL.

As for this clonotype: One end of the junction is discordant with germline, which a read error may explain. V usage is TRBV11-3 and J usage is TRBJ2-1; D possibly corresponds to TRBD2 (7 bases). The germline gives CDR1 SGHNT, CDR2 YENEEA. The CDR3 length is 16 residues. Here the CDR3 DNA reads TGTGTCAGCAGCTTAGATCCCACGGGGGGCAGGGGTGAGCAGTTATTT. Translated: CVSSLDPTGGRGEQLF.

By frequency in the sample, this clonotype is medium-sized. V is TRBV6-5 and J is TRBJ1-5; no firm D call. Germline-derived CDR1 and CDR2 are MNHEY and SVGAGI. V was pared by 3 bases and J by 9 bases, with 12 bases between. The CDR3 runs 13 residues. The CDR3 DNA reads TGTGCCAGCAGTTATAGGGATGAGGGGCCCCAGCATTTT. This codes for CASSYRDEGPQHF.